In this sample, the clone carrying this T cell receptor beta chain turned up a few times. Per the germline V gene, CDR1 is GTSNPN and CDR2 is SVGIG (reference sequence). This CDR3 region has 14 residues. Trimming stripped 2 bases from V and 5 bases from J, with 15 bases between. Here immunoSEQ multiplex PCR was the method, and the copy in TCRdb shows in-frame clones only, minus some. The sample yields about 1 million clones, about 75% seen once. The data are from a study of shared clonotypes between healthy human individuals. This clonotype originated in a man aged 18-30 years in good health. The chain has TRBV30 and TRBJ2-5; maybe TRBD1 (5 bases). The sample comprised memory CD4+ T cells sorted from blood. Regarding subset: CD45RA-negative fraction. The DNA for the CDR3 is TGTGCCTGGAGTAAAGGGGTCGCGACGGAGACCCAGTACTTC. Translated, it gives CAWSKGVATETQYF.